The sequence of this T cell receptor (beta chain) was determined in a study of CD8+CD57+ T cells in acquired aplastic anemia. Study-wide background: Each DNA sample taken from sorted CD4+ and CD8+ cells came to about 3 ug on average.

Those patients picked for sequencing had displayed CD8+CD57+ cell expansion on flow cytometry. Genomic DNA, serving as template, underwent TCR beta VDJ and CDR3 profiling. TCRdb redid the calling of the reads with MiXCR, one entry per CDR3 protein. The sample holds around 290,000 distinct CDR3 sequences; under 60% are singletons and the top ten take 1.3%. In this sample, this clonotype turned up many times. CDR3 length: 16 residues. Trimming removed 4 bases from V and 4 bases from J; junction bases left unmatched: 7. The V gene's germline CDR1 is SGHTS and CDR2 YDEGEE. Material for sequencing was sorted CD4+, CD8+, or CD8+CD57+ T cells (not recorded which) from PBMCs. The rearrangement joins TRBV5-8 to TRBJ2-1; TRBD2 aligns across 11 bases. This TCR was sampled from a human donor with aplastic anemia. The CDR3 spells CASSATTSGTYNEQFF. The CDR3 DNA sequence: TGTGCCAGCAGCGCTACGACTAGCGGGACATACAATGAGCAGTTCTTC.